This entry describes one T cell receptor (beta chain). Its antigen is currently unknown. The data originate from a study of shared clonotypes between healthy human individuals. General study results and limits: A limitation of the genetic and exposure-history diversity represented arose from few donors. What rarefaction showed was incomplete sorted-subset sequencing despite large depth.

The assay was immunoSEQ multiplex PCR, and TCRdb's table has in-frame clones only and misses some. The sample contains some 1.4 million clones, roughly 96% of which appear only once. This sequence was found in a man aged 30 to 39 in good health. Material: naive CD4+ T cells sorted from blood. Specified subset: CD45RA+ positively selected.

CDR3 sequence: CASSPHASQETQYF. The CDR3 DNA reads TGTGCCAGCAGCCCCCACGCGAGCCAAGAGACCCAGTACTTC. The chain uses TRBV6-6 and TRBJ2-5; D ambiguous. The CDR3 has 14 residues. Germline V gene sequence: CDR1 MNHNY, CDR2 SVGAGI (reference sequence). V lost 6 bases and J lost 1, with 12 bases in between.